This record concerns one TCR beta chain sequence. Original processing notes: Reference gene primer amplification yielded estimated nucleated cell counts. Generated by immunoSEQ multiplex PCR, the TCRdb table keeps only in-frame clones and is missing some. V and J calls and clone size are copied from that table; D and trimming were computed from the DNA. The sample has 170,000 or so clones, about 78% seen once. The CDR3 is 16 residues long. Trimming shortened V by 5 bases and J by 0 bases, and 16 bases separated the two germline ends. The germline CDR1 and CDR2 sequences are LNHDA and SQIVND (reference sequence). These data come from a study of blood T cell repertoires in COVID-19. The wider study: In each case, the material was cDNA or gDNA derived from T cells, B-cell-depleted T cells, or PBMCs.

Enrolled through a virtual design, the participants were between 18 and 89 years of age and came from approximately 25 US areas. What the recovered Cohort 3 donors had was two negative PCRs, clearance, or symptom resolution. This sequence joins TRBV19 and TRBJ1-2; D might be TRBD1 (5 bases). Material for sequencing was PBMCs or T cells enriched from blood (not recorded which). This clonotype originated in a woman aged 50 to 60 who had recovered from COVID-19. The chain's CDR3 is CASSGTHGGANYGYTF. The CDR3 DNA reads as TGTGCCAGTAGTGGCACCCACGGGGGAGCTAACTATGGCTACACCTTC.